Given below is one TCR beta chain in context. Its antigen is still unknown. No much larger clone is present one base from it, and per-base qualities are unavailable. The data belong to a study of cytomegalovirus exposure and HLA in healthy donors (dated by TCRdb to about 2017). Background for the entire study: An earlier analysis of some 620 of the donors reported 276 Gb of sequence data and approximately 120 million unique TCR beta sequences obtained from about 179 million T cells. Roughly 300 gigabases of sequencing data and 80 million or so unique TCR sequences were included in an early release covering about 700 HLA-typed donors. Among the roughly 400 genotyped donors, about 85% belonged to the genetic ancestry cluster associated with self-reported Caucasian donors. The study aimed to test whether signatures of past pathogen exposure could be identified by cataloging public T cell receptors. The T cell repertoires of 666 subjects were profiled by immunosequencing and related to cytomegalovirus serostatus. Along with the approximately 620-subject first cohort, a separate validation cohort of roughly 110 different subjects was used. To predict cytomegalovirus infection status, the study combined high-throughput TCR immunosequencing, statistical association of individual TCRs with disease status, and machine learning. To study patterns of TCR occurrence, a later analysis re-analyzed previously published TCR beta repertoires from several hundred donors and added high-resolution HLA genotyping. Rather than drawing on any new phenotypic data, the later analysis identified candidate immune exposures from TCR beta sequences and the way those sequences occurred across donors. An earlier analysis of 587 of the donors used high-throughput TCR beta sequencing to judge whether each TCR beta V gene segment behaved as functional or pseudogenic. Donor age, sex, ethnicity and CMV serostatus were collected together with the repertoire data. In a later genetic analysis, genome-wide SNP genotypes for about 60% of the 666 donors were used, and that subset was treated as a discovery cohort. All discovery cohort repertoires had been generated using a single sequencing platform. HLA typing covered class I and class II loci at four-digit resolution. Typing coverage differed by locus: A, B, C, DRB1 and DQB1 were typed in roughly 620-630 donors, DQA1 in 500 to 550, DPA1 in 606, and DPB1 in just under 480. Because of strong linkage in the cohort, five DR-DQ haplotypes were treated as single units for association and clustering. On average, around 240,000 unique TCR beta nucleotide sequences were sequenced per donor among 398 genotyped donors of the cohort, with approximately 18% of those sequences being non-productive.

What the work shows at the level of the full study, not this receptor alone: The presence/absence analyses assumed that sequencing depth was roughly uniform across donors, and that assumption may not be true. A few of the identified cytomegalovirus-associated TCR beta chains were confirmed in vitro to be specific for cytomegalovirus antigens. Because HLA typing was missing for some donors at each locus, association tests included only the typed subset. A later analysis reported that several top co-occurrence clusters appeared linked to parvovirus B19, influenza, CMV and Epstein-Barr virus. A further reported finding was that TCR beta sequences accurately predicted the HLA-A and HLA-B alleles for most subjects in the first cohort. In a later analysis, HLA-associated TCR beta chains were found to be more clonally expanded and to have lower generation probabilities than equally common non-associated chains. Because counts were too low, 15 or so rarely observed V segments, including chromosome 9 orphons, were excluded from the earlier analysis of around 640 of the donors. The authors suggested that the approach could potentially be extended to other disease states and immunological phenotypes. In a later analysis, TCR association rates were found to vary across HLA loci, with the most associated TCRs seen for DRB1 alleles and the fewest for HLA-C alleles. Correlated functional status among segregating V segments might reflect linkage disequilibrium, but an unknown experimental factor could not be ruled out. While some public TCRs were present in many individuals, most TCR sequences turned up only very rarely across donors. The sequencing pipeline was judged likely to have produced a cluster of highly shared sequence variants as a technical artifact. The study gave a list of about 160 TCR beta chains associated with cytomegalovirus. Cytomegalovirus status was reported to be diagnosed by the classifier with high specificity and sensitivity in both the original and validation cohorts. CMV serostatus was the only immune exposure information available for the cohort. In a later analysis, most CMV-associated TCR beta chains were found to appear HLA-restricted, with HLA associations seemingly driven largely by CMV exposure. Assigning TCR associations to individual alleles was difficult when HLA alleles, especially DR and DQ, strongly co-occurred. The 87-base-pair reads could not distinguish some IMGT-functional V segments, including TRBV6-2 and TRBV6-3, so those segments were excluded. An association between a missense DCLRE1C variant and V-gene and J-gene trimming of TCR beta chains was found in a later genetic analysis and replicated in an independent cohort. Only TCR beta chains were sequenced in this cohort, and the absence of alpha or paired-chain data limited detectable features. In a later genetic analysis, fewer N-insertions in productive TCRs were reported among donors in an Asian-associated ancestry cluster than the approximately 670-donor mean. In a later analysis, around 15,000 TCR beta sequences were associated with specific HLA alleles at a false discovery rate of 0.05. In an earlier analysis of more than 500 of the donors, most TCR beta V segments appeared in productive rearrangements about 87% or about 30% of the time, broadly matching IMGT annotations.

The protocol used for the library was the immunoSEQ multiplex PCR assay. The multiplex PCR relied on a mix of 60 forward primers for TCR Vbeta segments and 13 reverse primers for TCR Jbeta segments. The CDR3 region of rearranged TCR beta genes was amplified from genomic DNA by a multiplex PCR assay. The Illumina HiSeq System was used to sequence the amplified TCR beta libraries as 87-base-pair reads. Per the authors' processing: A later analysis counted 65 million to 90 million unique TCR beta chains across the 550 to 750 repertoires, and some 12 million of these chains were shared by at least two donors. Raw reads were error-corrected and collapsed into unique sequences by a nearest-neighbor algorithm in which closely related sequences were merged to remove PCR and sequencing errors. V, D and J gene segments were assigned by aligning CDR3 sequences to IMGT reference sequences. For a sequence to be retained, a match of at least six nucleotides to both a V gene segment and a J gene segment was required. A rearrangement counted as productive if the CDR3 had no stop codons and remained in frame with V and J, and every other rearrangement counted as non-productive. Following IMGT convention, CDR3 was defined as the stretch from the second conserved V-encoded cysteine to the conserved J-encoded phenylalanine. In an earlier analysis of more than 550 of the donors, sequences lacking an unambiguous match to a single V gene segment were excluded. An earlier analysis of a few hundred of the donors called V segments functional above 56.7% productive rearrangements and segregating when the between-donor standard deviation exceeded 5%. A statistical classification framework was developed to diagnose cytomegalovirus status using the catalog of TCR beta chain sequences. In a later analysis, TCR nucleotide sequences were compared against IMGT/GENE-DB human TR gene sequences so that V and J genes could be assigned. A later analysis assigned CDR3 sequences and most-parsimonious VDJ recombination scenarios with the TCRdist pipeline. In a later analysis, each TCR beta chain was defined by its CDR3 amino acid sequence together with its V-gene family, and reads without a unique V-gene family were excluded. A later analysis removed roughly 590 highly shared, low-generation-probability nucleotide sequences to deal with suspected cross-contamination and a sequencing artifact. For each public chain, a later analysis derived a clonal expansion index from normalized ranks of inferred template counts within each repertoire. In a later analysis, generation probabilities were computed with a VDJ recombination model fitted to out-of-frame rearrangements, and the resulting probabilities were checked against IGoR. In a later analysis, TCR-TCR, TCR-HLA and TCR-CMV co-occurrence was scored with hypergeometric tests, and a repertoire-size bias correction was applied to TCR pairs. False discovery rates were estimated in a later analysis by permuting HLA or CMV assignments 20 times. In a later analysis, co-occurring TCRs were grouped with DBSCAN, and TCRdist sequence similarity was added when clustering was performed within HLA-allele-positive subsets. Repertoires with fewer than 30,000 or more than 120,000 public chains, plus five repertoires with anomalous nucleotide sharing, were excluded from co-occurrence clustering. The table comes from immuneACCESS by way of TCRdb, which keeps in-frame sequences with V and J called. Part of the clones is missing from these tables; in studies checked, under half for an unresolved V gene and the rest for unknown reasons. D and trimming were read from the DNA, whereas the V and J calls and clone size are those reported in that table. The sample contains 200,000 or so clones, over 75% of them found a single time. The ten largest clones represent 1.3% of the sample.

V and J lose 8 bases and 5 bases, and a span of 16 bases separates them. The germline V gene specifies MNHNS as CDR1 and SASEGT as CDR2. The CDR3 numbers 13 residues from cysteine through phenylalanine. Only the CDR3 region is kept as DNA, spanning 39 bases read in frame from base 1. The cohort comprised under 700 healthy bone marrow donors. Cohort members were all nominally healthy when sampled, although unrecorded immune exposures were likely present. Of the 550 to 750 cohort members, some 270 had positive CMV serostatus and about 360 had negative CMV serostatus, and CMV serostatus was not recorded for the donor. A peripheral blood sample was collected from each donor, and TCR beta sequencing was performed on peripheral blood mononuclear cells. The Qiagen DNeasy Blood Extraction Kit was used to extract genomic DNA from the blood cell samples.

The receptor was derived from a human donor in good health. This sequence uses TRBV6-1 and TRBJ2-7, with a weak D call of TRBD1 (6 bases match). The sample comprised PBMCs. This receptor has the CDR3 CASGGRPGNEQYF. The bases are TGTGCCAGCGGGGGCCGCCCAGGGAACGAGCAGTACTTC.